This T cell receptor (beta chain) emerged from a study of regulatory T cells in long-lasting Graves disease. Notes on the study in general: Persistent Graves' patients had lower TCR diversity than newly diagnosed ones. Persistent patients had more shared public clonotypes (approximately 2,700) than new patients (approximately 920).

According to the study, TCR beta libraries were built with iRepertoire HTBI primers and CDR3-region Arm-PCR. In the original analysis: Throughout the samples, researchers identified some 62 TRBV and roughly 14 TRBJ segments. From the multiplex PCR reads, TCRdb called clonotypes with MiXCR, one entry per CDR3 protein. Here the V and J calls rest on TCRdb's processing, not on the authors' analysis. The data hold 350,000 to 450,000 distinct CDR3 sequences, with 23% observed a single time. With regard to this clonotype: Its antigen is currently unknown.

The germline V gene has CDR1 LNHDA and CDR2 SQIVND (reference sequence). With 7 bases removed from V and 5 bases from J, the gap between germline ends came to 14 bases. The CDR3 covers 13 residues. Described time point: persistent/refractory GD, antithyroid drugs over 5 years with positive TRAb. PBMC-extracted RNA yielded the TCR library. An endocrinology department located in Xi'an, China, was where the patients came from. This TCR derives from a woman between 35 and 50 years old with Graves disease. The chain joins TRBV19 to TRBJ1-1, with D unclear. Specimen: peripheral blood mononuclear cells (PBMCs), collected when the disease was refractory, from a patient treated with antithyroid drugs. The CDR3, as DNA: TGTGCCAGTAATTCCAGAGTGGTGACTGAAGCTTTCTTT. It codes for CASNSRVVTEAFF.